This T cell receptor (beta chain) was captured by sequencing in a study of OX40 agonist ivuxolimab in advanced cancers. Study overall: The patients' treatment was ivuxolimab, an agonistic anti-OX40 (CD134) antibody. Patients were infused with ivuxolimab every 2 weeks at 0.01 to 10 mg/kg. Partial responses occurred in Three dose-escalation patients, one with hepatocellular carcinoma and two with cutaneous melanoma. Study-wide results and caveats: Clonal expansion by week 6 occurred in CD4+ and CD8+ blood T cells (at 0.1 to 3.0 mg/kg).

Trimming at V came to 6 bases and at J to 4 bases, leaving 2 bases not matched to a gene. The CDR3 is 12 amino acids. Germline V lookup: CDR1 LNHDA, CDR2 SQIVND (reference sequence). Only in-frame clones appear in the TCRdb table, and some are missing; sequencing was by immunoSEQ multiplex PCR. The repertoire holds some 150,000 clones, with just over 90% as singletons. Concerning this clone: Its target is not known.

This rearrangement joins TRBV19 to TRBJ2-7; 8 nucleotides match TRBD1. Specimen: CD4+ or CD8+ T cells sorted from blood, collected in a trial of the OX40 agonist ivuxolimab. This TCR derives from an adult with an advanced solid tumor such as melanoma, head and neck, liver or kidney cancer. CDR3 residues: CASSTGGYEQYF. In DNA, the CDR3 is TGTGCCAGTAGCACAGGGGGGTACGAGCAGTACTTC.